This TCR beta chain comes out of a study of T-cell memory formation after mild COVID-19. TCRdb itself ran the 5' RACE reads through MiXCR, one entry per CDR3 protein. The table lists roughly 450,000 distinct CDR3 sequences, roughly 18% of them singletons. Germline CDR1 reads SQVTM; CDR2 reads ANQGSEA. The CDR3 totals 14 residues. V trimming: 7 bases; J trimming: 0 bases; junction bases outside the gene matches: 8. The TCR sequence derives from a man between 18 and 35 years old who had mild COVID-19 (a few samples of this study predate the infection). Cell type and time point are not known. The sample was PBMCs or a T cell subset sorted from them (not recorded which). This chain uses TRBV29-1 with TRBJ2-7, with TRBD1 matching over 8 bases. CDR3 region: CSALGQEISYEQYF. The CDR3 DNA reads TGCAGCGCCTTGGGACAGGAGATCTCCTACGAGCAGTACTTC.